This T cell receptor beta chain was identified during a study of shared clonotypes between healthy human individuals. Points from the study as a whole: Clonotypes shared by all four donors outscored non-shared clonotypes in generation probability.

Researchers ran the assay at a deep level. Assay used: immunoSEQ multiplex PCR; TCRdb lists only in-frame clones, some missing. The sample lists around 2,000,000 clones; approximately 94% were seen once. This clone was seen more than once but under ten times. No antigen is known for it. As defined, naive CD8 cells were CD45RO-negative and positively selected for CCR7, with terminally differentiated effector memory CD45RA+ cells excluded. V was shortened by 5 bases and J by 4 bases, with 12 bases between the two germline ends. This CDR3 has 14 residues. In germline, CDR1 is MNHEY, CDR2 SVGAGI. J is TRBJ2-1 and V is TRBV6-5, with a tentative D call TRBD2 (6 bases). Sequencing was carried out using naive CD8+ T cells sorted from blood. The clonotype comes from a man between 18 and 35 years old in good health. The CDR3 DNA follows: TGTGCCAGCAGTCCCGGGACTCATTACAATGAGCAGTTCTTC. Its protein is CASSPGTHYNEQFF.